This TCR beta chain was recovered during a study of spatial heterogeneity in lung cancer. Study-wide context: Counts of TCR transcripts in tumor regions tracked strongly with a T cell module score that came from matched bulk RNA-seq. Notes on the study in general: Tumor mutation counts were tracked by expanded intratumoral alpha and beta TCR counts.

Time point defined: sample taken at primary tumor resection. There were 72 donors, all of them untreated patients with early-stage non-small cell lung cancer. Unsorted whole RNA samples from tumor, nontumor lung or frozen PBMC were sequenced. TCRdb reprocessed the 5' RACE reads with MiXCR, giving one entry per CDR3 protein. The repertoire has 2,000 to 3,000 distinct CDR3 sequences, roughly 22% of them found once; the top ten carry less than 30%. Note on this clonotype: Its specificity is unknown. Because the library targeted alpha chains, this beta chain is an off-target read whose size means little.

The CDR3 has 13 residues. The V end lost 4 bases, the J end lost 5 bases, and 8 bases lay between the germline ends. Per the germline V gene, CDR1 is MNHEY and CDR2 is SVGEGT. The specimen was lung tumor tissue, collected at surgery. The sequence was obtained from a male donor with early-stage non-small cell lung cancer. The chain carries TRBV6-2 or TRBV6-3 and TRBJ1-4; D not resolved. CDR3 sequence: CASSFVTNEKLFF. CDR3 nucleotides: TGTGCCAGCAGTTTCGTCACCAATGAAAAACTGTTTTTT.